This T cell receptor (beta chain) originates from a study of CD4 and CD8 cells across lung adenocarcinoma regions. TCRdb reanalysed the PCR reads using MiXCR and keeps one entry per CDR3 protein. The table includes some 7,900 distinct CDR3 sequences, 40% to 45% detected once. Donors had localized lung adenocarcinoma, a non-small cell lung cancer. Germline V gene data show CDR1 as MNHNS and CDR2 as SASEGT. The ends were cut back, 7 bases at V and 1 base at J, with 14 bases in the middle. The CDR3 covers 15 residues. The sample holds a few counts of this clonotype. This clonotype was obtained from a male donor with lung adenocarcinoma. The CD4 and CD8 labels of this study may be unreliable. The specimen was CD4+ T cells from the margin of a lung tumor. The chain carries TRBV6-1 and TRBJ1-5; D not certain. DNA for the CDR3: TGTGCCAGCACTATAGGGAGGGTGAGCAATCAGCCCCAGCATTTT. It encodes CASTIGRVSNQPQHF.